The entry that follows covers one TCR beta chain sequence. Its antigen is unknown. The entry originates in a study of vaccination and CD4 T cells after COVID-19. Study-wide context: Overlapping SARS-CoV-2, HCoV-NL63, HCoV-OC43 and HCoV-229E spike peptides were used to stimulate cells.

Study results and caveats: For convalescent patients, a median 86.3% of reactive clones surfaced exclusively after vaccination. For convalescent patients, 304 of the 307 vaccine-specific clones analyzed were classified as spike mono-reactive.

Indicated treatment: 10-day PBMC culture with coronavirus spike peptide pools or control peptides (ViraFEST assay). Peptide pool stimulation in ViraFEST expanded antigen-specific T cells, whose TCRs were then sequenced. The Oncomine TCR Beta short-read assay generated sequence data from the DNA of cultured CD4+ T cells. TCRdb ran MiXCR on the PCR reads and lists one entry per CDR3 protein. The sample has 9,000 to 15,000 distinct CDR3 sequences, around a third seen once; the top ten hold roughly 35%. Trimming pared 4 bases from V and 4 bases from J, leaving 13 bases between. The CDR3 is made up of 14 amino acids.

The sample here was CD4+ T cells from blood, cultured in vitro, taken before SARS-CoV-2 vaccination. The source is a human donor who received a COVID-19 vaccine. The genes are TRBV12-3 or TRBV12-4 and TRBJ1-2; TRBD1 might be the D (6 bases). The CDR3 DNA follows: TGTGCCAGCAGTTCCGGACAGCTTACCTATGGCTACACCTTC. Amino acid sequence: CASSSGQLTYGYTF.